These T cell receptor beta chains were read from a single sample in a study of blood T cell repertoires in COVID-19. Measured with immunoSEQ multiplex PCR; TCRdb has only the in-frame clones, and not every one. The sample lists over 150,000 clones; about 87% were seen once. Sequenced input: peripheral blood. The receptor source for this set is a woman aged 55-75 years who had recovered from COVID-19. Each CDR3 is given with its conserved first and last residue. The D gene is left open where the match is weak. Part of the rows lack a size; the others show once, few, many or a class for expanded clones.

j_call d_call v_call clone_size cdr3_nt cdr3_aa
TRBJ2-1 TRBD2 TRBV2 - TGTGCCAGCAGATCGATGGGACTAGCGGACAATGAGCAGTTCTTC CASRSMGLADNEQFF
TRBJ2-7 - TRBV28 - TGTGCCAGCAGTTTCTCCGGACAGTACGAGCAGTACTTC CASSFSGQYEQYF
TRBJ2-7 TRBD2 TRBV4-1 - TGCGCCAGCAGCCATGGAATTGCCGGGACTAGCGGCTCCTACGAGCAGTACTTC CASSHGIAGTSGSYEQYF
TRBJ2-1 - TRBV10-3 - TGTGCCACCGGACGGGACAATAACAATGAGCAGTTCTTC CATGRDNNNEQFF
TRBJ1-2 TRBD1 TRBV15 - TGTGCCACCAGCAGAGAAAGACAGGGGGCGCCCGGCTACACCTTC CATSRERQGAPGYTF
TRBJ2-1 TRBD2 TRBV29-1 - TGCAGCGTTGATGGGCTAGCGGGGCTGAATGAGCAGTTCTTC CSVDGLAGLNEQFF
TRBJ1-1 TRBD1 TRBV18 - TGTGCCAGCTCACCAGGGACAGGGCCTGAAGCTTTCTTT CASSPGTGPEAFF
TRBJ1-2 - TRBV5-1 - TGCGCCAGCAGCTTGGGGACAGTGAGTAACTATGGCTACACCTTC CASSLGTVSNYGYTF
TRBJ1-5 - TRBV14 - TGTGCCAGCAGCCAAGGGGGCCCTGGTCGGCCCCAGCATTTT CASSQGGPGRPQHF
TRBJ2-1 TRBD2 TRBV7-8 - TGTGCCAGCAGCAGGACTAGCGGGGGGGCCGATGAGCAGTTCTTC CASSRTSGGADEQFF
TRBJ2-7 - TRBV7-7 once TGTGCCAGCAGCTTAGGGAGGTGGTGGGGGCGACCAAACTACGAGCAGTACTTC CASSLGRWWGRPNYEQYF
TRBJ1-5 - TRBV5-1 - TGCGCCAGCAGCTTGGACGGGTCTAGCAATCAGCCCCAGCATTTT CASSLDGSSNQPQHF
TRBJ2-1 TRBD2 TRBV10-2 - TGCGCCAGCATCGGAGGGCGGGGGGACTGGTATGAGCAGTTCTTC CASIGGRGDWYEQFF
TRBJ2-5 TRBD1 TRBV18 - TGTGCCAGCTCACCACCCGGGGACAGTGAGACCCAGTACTTC CASSPPGDSETQYF
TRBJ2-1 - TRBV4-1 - TGCGCCAGCCTCGACAGAGGGGGTAACAATGAGCAGTTCTTC CASLDRGGNNEQFF
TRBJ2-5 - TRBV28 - TGTGCCAGCAGCCAGGGGGGTACGAGGCAAGAGACCCAGTACTTC CASSQGGTRQETQYF
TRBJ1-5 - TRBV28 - TGTGCCAGCAGTCCAGGGGCCTTAAACAATCAGCCCCAGCATTTT CASSPGALNNQPQHF
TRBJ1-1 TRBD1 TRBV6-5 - TGTGCCAGCAGTATACGGACAGGGTTGAACACTGAAGCTTTCTTT CASSIRTGLNTEAFF
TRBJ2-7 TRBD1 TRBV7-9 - TGTGCCAGCAGCCCGGACAGGGGTTCAGGGGAGCAGTACTTC CASSPDRGSGEQYF
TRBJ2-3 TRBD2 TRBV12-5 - TGTGCTAGTGGTTTTGGCGGGGGGGTCCCAATGCAATCCACAGATACGCAGTATTTT CASGFGGGVPMQSTDTQYF
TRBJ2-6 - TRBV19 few TGTGCCAGTACCCCTGGACTTGTTAGGTCTGGGGCCAACGTCCTGACTTTC CASTPGLVRSGANVLTF
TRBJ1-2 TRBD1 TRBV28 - TGTGCCAGCAGGGTACCCGGGACAGCATATGGCTACACCTTC CASRVPGTAYGYTF
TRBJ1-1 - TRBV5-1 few TGCGCCAGCAGCTGGGACACAAACACTGAAGCTTTCTTT CASSWDTNTEAFF
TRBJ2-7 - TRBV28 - TGTGCCAGCAGTTTTTCGCAGATCAATTACGAGCAGTACTTC CASSFSQINYEQYF
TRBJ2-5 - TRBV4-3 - TGCGCCAGCAGCCAAGACAGGGGCTTCCAAGAGACCCAGTACTTC CASSQDRGFQETQYF
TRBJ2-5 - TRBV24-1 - TGTGCCACCAGCACCCCGCATGGTATGTCGCGGGAGACCCAGTACTTC CATSTPHGMSRETQYF
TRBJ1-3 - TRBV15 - TGTGCCACCAGCAGAGATCGGGGACTCTCTGGAAACACCATATATTTT CATSRDRGLSGNTIYF
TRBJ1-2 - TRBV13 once TGTGCCAGCAGCGCTCAGGGGACAAACTATGGCTACACCTTC CASSAQGTNYGYTF
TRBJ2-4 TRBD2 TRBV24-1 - TGTGCCACCAGTGATGGGGGGGTGGTGAACATTCAGTACTTC CATSDGGVVNIQYF
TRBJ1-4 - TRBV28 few TGTGCCAGCAGCCCCGCCGTTGGGCATATGGGACTGTTTTTT CASSPAVGHMGLFF
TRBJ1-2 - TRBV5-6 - TGTGCCAGCAGCCGGTCACTAGGTGTCGGCTATGGCTACACCTTC CASSRSLGVGYGYTF
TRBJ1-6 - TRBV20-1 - TGCAGTGCTAGTATCCAGGGGCCTAATTCACCCCTCCACTTT CSASIQGPNSPLHF
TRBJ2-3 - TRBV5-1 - TGCGCCAGCAGCTACTCGGGGGACTGGGCGTCGGATACGCAGTATTTT CASSYSGDWASDTQYF
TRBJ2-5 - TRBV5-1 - TGCGCCAGCAGCTTGGCCCAGGACACCCTGGGGGAGACCCAGTACTTC CASSLAQDTLGETQYF
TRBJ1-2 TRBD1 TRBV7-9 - TGTGCCAGCAGCTTATCGGACAGGGTACATGGCTACACCTTC CASSLSDRVHGYTF
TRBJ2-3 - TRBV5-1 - TGCGCCAGCAGCTTGTACAGGGACACAGATACGCAGTATTTT CASSLYRDTDTQYF
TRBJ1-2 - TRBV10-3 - TGTGCCATCTCTCCTCAGGGAAAGGAAGATGGCTACACCTTC CAISPQGKEDGYTF
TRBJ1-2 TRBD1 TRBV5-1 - TGCGCCAGCAGCCTAGGGACAGGGGGTAACTATGGCTACACCTTC CASSLGTGGNYGYTF
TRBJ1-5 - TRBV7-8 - TGTGCCAGCAGCTTAAGGATGCACAGGGATAGCAATCAGCCCCAGCATTTT CASSLRMHRDSNQPQHF
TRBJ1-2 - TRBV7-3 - TGTGCCAGCAGCCGCCAGGACACTACTAACTATGGCTACACCTTC CASSRQDTTNYGYTF
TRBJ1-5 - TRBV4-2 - TGTGCCAGCAGCCAAGCGGGCACAGGTTATTACAATCAGCCCCAGCATTTT CASSQAGTGYYNQPQHF
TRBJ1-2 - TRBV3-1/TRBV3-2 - TGTGCCAGCAGCCTCGGACAGATATATGGCTACACCTTC CASSLGQIYGYTF
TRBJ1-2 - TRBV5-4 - TGTGCCAGCAGCTTGCCTTTAGGGGCCTATGGCTACACCTTC CASSLPLGAYGYTF
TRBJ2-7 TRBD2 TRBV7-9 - TGTGCCAGCAGCTTAGTAAGTCTAGCGGGGAGCTCCTACGAGCAGTACTTC CASSLVSLAGSSYEQYF
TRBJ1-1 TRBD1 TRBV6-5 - TGTGCAGTCGGGACAGGCCTCAACACTGAAGCTTTCTTT CAVGTGLNTEAFF
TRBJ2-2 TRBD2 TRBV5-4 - TGTGCCAGCAGAAGGACTAGCGGGGAAACCGGGGAGCTGTTTTTT CASRRTSGETGELFF
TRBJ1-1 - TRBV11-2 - TGTGCCAGCAGCTTAGGAGTGTGGAATTTAGCGACTGAAGCTTTCTTT CASSLGVWNLATEAFF
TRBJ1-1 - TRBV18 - TGTGCCAGCTCACCACCCACCCAGGGGCGGAGGACTGAAGCTTTCTTT CASSPPTQGRRTEAFF
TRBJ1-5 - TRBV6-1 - TGTGCCAGCAGTGAGCAGGGTAGTCAGCCCCAGCATTTT CASSEQGSQPQHF
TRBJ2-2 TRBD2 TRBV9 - TGTGCCAGCAGCGTAGTAAGCGGGGGGAACACCGGGGAGCTGTTTTTT CASSVVSGGNTGELFF